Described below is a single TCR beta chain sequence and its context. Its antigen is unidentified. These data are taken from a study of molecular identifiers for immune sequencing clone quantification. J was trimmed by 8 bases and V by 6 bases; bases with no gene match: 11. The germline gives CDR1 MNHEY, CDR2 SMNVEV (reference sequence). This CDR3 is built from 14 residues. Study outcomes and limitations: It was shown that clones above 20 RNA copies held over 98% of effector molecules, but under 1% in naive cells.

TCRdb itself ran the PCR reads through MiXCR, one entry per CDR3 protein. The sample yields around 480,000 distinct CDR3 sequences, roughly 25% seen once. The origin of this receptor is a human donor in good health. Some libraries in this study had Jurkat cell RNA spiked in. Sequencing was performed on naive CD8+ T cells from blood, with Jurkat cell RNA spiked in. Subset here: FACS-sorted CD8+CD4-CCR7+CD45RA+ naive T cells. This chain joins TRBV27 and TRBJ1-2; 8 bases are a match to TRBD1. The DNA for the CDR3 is TGTGCCAGCAGCCCCAGGAGGGCAGGGGGCGGCTACACCTTC. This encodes CASSPRRAGGGYTF.